Listed here are 22 T cell receptor beta chains from one sample, sequenced in a study of blood T cell repertoires in COVID-19. Produced via immunoSEQ multiplex PCR; TCRdb's table is partial and in-frame only. The table has 35,000 to 40,000 clones, over 80% seen once. The sequenced material came from peripheral blood. The receptor set was obtained from a man aged 50-59 years with active COVID-19.

The chain links TRBV19 to TRBJ1-3; D is ambiguous. The CDR3 contains 14 residues. CDR1 and CDR2 from the germline V gene are LNHDA and SQIVND (reference sequence). Trimming took off 10 bases at V and 0 bases at J, with 13 bases between the two ends. CDR3 nucleotide sequence: TGTGCCACCATATCCTTTAGCTCTGGAAACACCATATATTTT. Protein: CATISFSSGNTIYF.

J is TRBJ2-2 and V is TRBV5-5; 8 bases are shared with TRBD1. Per germline, CDR1 SGHKS and CDR2 YYEKEE (reference sequence). The CDR3 has 16 amino acids. Trimming took 3 bases from V and 4 from J; bases not matched to a gene: 8. The CDR3 DNA reads as TGTGCCAGCAGCTGGGCCCCAGGGGGCGGCACCGGGGAGCTGTTTTTT. As protein: CASSWAPGGGTGELFF.

The V gene is TRBV5-6, the J gene TRBJ2-3; D perhaps matches TRBD2 (5 bases). CDR3 length equals 14 residues. Per germline, CDR1 SGHDT and CDR2 YYEEEE. V was cut by 7 bases and J by 4 bases, with 16 bases left in between. The CDR3 bases are TGTGCCAGCCCCACGAAAGCGGCTGCAGATACGCAGTATTTT. This codes for CASPTKAAADTQYF.

The gene calls are TRBV14 and TRBJ2-7; no reliable D call. This CDR3 region has 12 residues. The germline V and J ends were trimmed by 1 base and 3 bases, with 4 bases remaining between them. From germline, CDR1 is SGHDN and CDR2 FVKESK. Written as DNA, the CDR3 is TGTGCCAGCAGCCAAGGAGGCTACGAGCAGTACTTC. It is translated as CASSQGGYEQYF.

The CDR3 is CASSELREETQYF. The DNA for the CDR3 is TGTGCCAGCAGTGAGCTCAGGGAAGAGACCCAGTACTTC. This chain connects TRBV2 to TRBJ2-5; a possible D gene is TRBD1 (5 bases). Germline V gene lookup returns CDR1 SNHLY and CDR2 FYNNEI. This CDR3 is built from 13 residues. V lost 3 bases and J 3 bases, leaving 8 bases between the germline ends.

This sequence joins TRBV24-1 and TRBJ2-1; the D is unclear. Looked up from germline, CDR1 is KGHDR and CDR2 is SFDVKD. The V end lost 3 bases, the J end lost 13 bases, and 12 bases lay between the germline ends. This CDR3 is built from 12 residues. The CDR3 coding sequence is TGTGCCACCAGTGATCTGACAATGAATCAGTTCTTC. Its translation: CATSDLTMNQFF.

The rearrangement uses TRBV2 and TRBJ1-4, with a tentative D call TRBD1 (5 bases). V shed 6 bases and J shed 8 bases, with 19 bases lying between them. Germline lookup yields CDR1 SNHLY and CDR2 FYNNEI. There are 15 residues in the CDR3. The CDR3 DNA is TGTGCCAGCAGAAGGGACTCCAATCCGGAGGAAAAACTGTTTTTT. Translated: CASRRDSNPEEKLFF. The complete variable domain, with remaining parts taken from reference TRBV2 and TRBJ1-4, reads EPEVTQTPSHQVTQMGQEVILRCVPISNHLYFYWYRQILGQKVEFLVSFYNNEISEKSEIFDDQFSVERPDGSNFTLKIRSTKLEDSAMYFCASRRDSNPEEKLFFGSGTQLSVL.

For this clone: Other DNA sequences of this sample code for an identical CDR3. The chain recombines TRBV9 with TRBJ1-5; D gene ambiguous. V lost 0 bases and J lost 0, with 7 bases in between. This CDR3 has 15 residues. The germline V gene has CDR1 SGDLS and CDR2 YYNGEE. The CDR3: CASSVGVNSNQPQHF. The CDR3 DNA follows: TGTGCCAGCAGCGTAGGTGTAAATAGCAATCAGCCCCAGCATTTT.

The chain employs TRBV27 and TRBJ1-2; the match to TRBD1 covers 10 bases. The ends lost 5 bases at V and 3 bases at J; junction bases unmatched: 6. Germline V gene sequence: CDR1 MNHEY, CDR2 SMNVEV (reference sequence). The CDR3 sequence is 15 residues long. DNA for the CDR3: TGTGCCAGCAGTCCAGACAGGGGGCCTCACTATGGCTACACCTTC. It translates to CASSPDRGPHYGYTF.

The chain is built from TRBV6-2 or TRBV6-3 and TRBJ2-3; D is ambiguous. The germline V and J ends were trimmed by 2 bases and 3 bases, with 6 bases remaining between them. The CDR3 is made up of 13 amino acids. Germline CDR1 reads MNHEY; CDR2 reads SVGEGT. CDR3 loop: CASSYAGTDTQYF. CDR3 DNA sequence: TGTGCCAGCAGTTACGCCGGTACAGATACGCAGTATTTT.

V gene TRBV29-1 combines with J gene TRBJ2-1; 8 bases align to TRBD2. Per germline, CDR1 SQVTM and CDR2 ANQGSEA. V trimming: 4 bases; J trimming: 3 bases; junction bases outside the gene matches: 5. The CDR3 length is 14 residues. This CDR3 reads CSVVPRGDYNEQFF. The CDR3 DNA is TGCAGCGTTGTCCCGCGGGGGGACTACAATGAGCAGTTCTTC.

In nucleotides, the CDR3 is TGTGCCAGTAGTAACCCGGGACAGGGGATTCACATTCAGTACTTC. Its protein product is CASSNPGQGIHIQYF. The genes are TRBV19 and TRBJ2-4; 10 nucleotides line up with TRBD1. The CDR3 is 15 amino acids. CDR1 and CDR2 (germline): LNHDA, SQIVND (reference sequence). V was pared by 4 bases and J by 8 bases, with 8 bases of the junction left unmatched.

CDR3 nucleotides: TGCAGCGCAGAAGGGACAGTTACGAACACCGGGGAGCTGTTTTTT. It specifies CSAEGTVTNTGELFF. The genes are TRBV29-1 and TRBJ2-2, with 7 nucleotides matching TRBD1. The CDR3 extends over 15 amino acids. Germline CDR1 is SQVTM and CDR2 is ANQGSEA. V lost 7 bases and J lost 0; bases outside the gene matches: 8.

In DNA form, the CDR3 reads TGTGCCAGCAGTCGCGATGGGGGGGAGAGAGGTACTGAAGCTTTCTTT. Amino acids: CASSRDGGERGTEAFF. The gene calls are TRBV6-2 or TRBV6-3 and TRBJ1-1; possible D gene TRBD1, 5 bases. The CDR3 totals 16 residues. V lost 5 bases and J lost 5, with 21 bases in between. The germline V gene encodes CDR1 MNHEY and CDR2 SVGEGT.

The V gene is TRBV2, the J gene TRBJ2-5, with 11 bases matching TRBD2. CDR3 length: 14 residues. V was clipped by 7 bases and J by 3 bases; unmatched bases: 4. In germline, CDR1 is SNHLY, CDR2 FYNNEI. The CDR3 is CASTQTSGEETQYF. CDR3 bases: TGTGCCAGCACCCAGACTAGCGGGGAAGAGACCCAGTACTTC.

The chain has TRBV5-1 and TRBJ1-1; 8 bases fit TRBD1. The CDR3 loop spans 15 amino acids. The ends lost 1 base at V and 5 bases at J; junction bases unmatched: 7. CDR1 is SGHRS, CDR2 YFSETQ, per germline. The CDR3 here is CASSLSQGAGTEAFF. Here the CDR3 DNA reads TGCGCCAGCAGCTTGTCTCAGGGGGCTGGTACTGAAGCTTTCTTT.

This clone was found once. The chain has TRBV12-3 or TRBV12-4 and TRBJ2-5; a possible D gene is TRBD2 (5 bases). Trimming shortened V by 5 bases and J by 4 bases, and 11 bases separated the two germline ends. This CDR3 has 13 amino acids. CDR3 loop: CASSITRSETQYF. The CDR3, as DNA: TGTGCCAGCAGTATCACTAGGTCAGAGACCCAGTACTTC.

This sequence joins TRBV7-6 and TRBJ1-2; D gene unclear. Germline-derived CDR1 and CDR2 are SGHVS and FNYEAQ. This CDR3 region has 12 residues. V was shortened by 8 bases and J by 3 bases, with 10 bases between the two germline ends. Here the CDR3 DNA reads TGTGCCAGCTCCCGGGGTGACTATGGCTACACCTTC. It is translated as CASSRGDYGYTF.

V is TRBV12-5 and J is TRBJ1-2; 10 bases fit TRBD1. Germline V gives CDR1 LGHNT, CDR2 FRNRAP. The CDR3 has 15 residues. Unmatched junction bases numbered 8, after V lost 6 bases and J lost 4 bases. The CDR3 DNA reads TGTGCTAGTGGCTCCGGGACAGGGGACACCTATGGCTACACCTTC. Translation gives CASGSGTGDTYGYTF.

V gene TRBV27 combines with J gene TRBJ2-2; the D gene is possibly TRBD1 (5 bases). Trimming cost V 3 bases and J 1 base, with 9 bases left between them. From germline, CDR1 is MNHEY and CDR2 SMNVEV (reference sequence). There are 15 residues in the CDR3. CDR3: CASSFRQGNTGELFF. CDR3 nucleotides: TGTGCCAGCAGTTTCCGGCAGGGGAACACCGGGGAGCTGTTTTTT.

This chain uses TRBV3-1 (or the pseudogene TRBV3-2) with TRBJ1-2; maybe TRBD1 (5 bases). The CDR3 covers 17 residues. V gave up 4 bases and J gave up 8 bases, with 26 bases separating them. Looked up from germline, CDR1 is LGHDT and CDR2 is YNNKEL (reference sequence). The CDR3 nucleotides read TGTGCCAGCAGCCCGCGAACTTTACAGGTGCCCATAGAAGGCTACACCTTC. Translation gives CASSPRTLQVPIEGYTF.

This clone was seen a single time. The chain combines TRBV11-1 with TRBJ1-2, with D maybe TRBD1 (6 bases). CDR1 and CDR2 from the germline V gene are SGHAT and FQDESV (reference sequence). The V gene lost 1 base and the J gene lost 4 bases, with 13 bases spanning the gap. The CDR3 spans 15 residues. The CDR3 here is CASSLEGQIPYGYTF. The CDR3, as DNA: TGTGCCAGCAGCTTAGAAGGACAGATCCCCTATGGCTACACCTTC.